This TCR beta chain was identified during a study of T cell repertoires in cytomegalovirus infection. There are many counts of this clonotype. TCRdb reanalysed the reads using MiXCR and keeps one entry per CDR3 protein. The sample holds about 260,000 distinct CDR3 sequences, around 15% seen once. Germline V CDR1 and CDR2: MDHEN, SYDVKM. The CDR3 has 15 amino acids. V shed 6 bases and J shed 0 bases, with 12 bases lying between them. The specimen was PBMCs. V gene TRBV28 combines with J gene TRBJ2-4; no clear D gene. This TCR was sampled from a human donor in good health (CMV status not recorded). Some clones in this sample may be carry-over from other donors' samples. CDR3 bases: TGTGCCAGCAGCGATCCTGGCCTAGCCAAAAACATTCAGTACTTC. Translating gives CASSDPGLAKNIQYF.